One sample yielded the 5 T cell receptor beta chains listed below, sequenced in a study of cytomegalovirus exposure and HLA in healthy donors. Both 60 Vbeta primers and 13 Jbeta primers went into the PCR. TCRdb's copy holds only in-frame clones and misses some; the assay was immunoSEQ multiplex PCR. Of 100,000 or so clones listed, around 75% are singletons. The material sequenced was PBMCs. The receptors shown here come from a man aged 35 to 55 in good health and CMV-seronegative.

The rearrangement joins TRBV6-6 to TRBJ1-6; no definite D call. There are 14 residues in the CDR3. Germline V gives CDR1 MNHNY, CDR2 SVGAGI (reference sequence). V lost 7 bases and J lost 9, with 16 bases in between. The CDR3 bases are TGTGCCAGCATCCCGGCCTCGGGAGGTTCACCCCTCCACTTT. This codes for CASIPASGGSPLHF.

The chain links TRBV6-5 to TRBJ1-2, with 11 positions matching TRBD1. Germline-derived CDR1 and CDR2 are MNHEY and SVGAGI. Unmatched junction bases numbered 6, after V lost 0 bases and J lost 6 bases. This CDR3 region has 16 residues. The CDR3 nucleotides read TGTGCCAGCAGTTACTCCCAAAGGACAGGGGGCGATGGCTACACCTTC. It translates to CASSYSQRTGGDGYTF.

The V gene is TRBV29-1, the J gene TRBJ1-5; D might be TRBD1 (5 bases). The CDR3 sequence is 13 residues long. Germline lookup yields CDR1 SQVTM and CDR2 ANQGSEA. The CDR3 loop is CSIQEGSNQPQHF. The DNA of the CDR3 is TGCAGTATTCAGGAGGGGAGCAATCAGCCCCAGCATTTT.

The chain joins TRBV6-1 to TRBJ1-1; unclear D gene. This CDR3 is 14 amino acids long. CDR1 is MNHNS and CDR2 is SASEGT in the germline V gene. V was shortened by 6 bases and J by 1 base, with 12 bases between the two germline ends. CDR3 sequence (DNA): TGTGCCAGCAGCCGCGGAACGAGGAACACTGAAGCTTTCTTT. Residues: CASSRGTRNTEAFF.

The chain employs TRBV2 and TRBJ1-4; 9 bases line up with TRBD1. V lost 8 bases, J lost 10 bases, and 11 bases stayed unmatched. This CDR3 region has 14 residues. Germline V gene data show CDR1 as SNHLY and CDR2 as FYNNEI. The CDR3 protein is CASAQQGQGRKLFF. CDR3 coding DNA: TGTGCCAGCGCTCAACAGGGACAGGGACGAAAACTGTTTTTT.